These 30 T cell receptor beta chains share one sample of origin, sequenced in a study of shared clonotypes between healthy human individuals. TCRdb's table, derived via immunoSEQ multiplex PCR, lists solely in-frame clones and lacks some. The sample carries 1,400,000 or so clones, just under 99% recorded once. The specimen sequenced was naive CD4+ T cells sorted from blood. Subset described: CD45RA+ positively selected. All receptors come from a man aged 25 to 40 in good health.

The V and J genes are TRBV19 and TRBJ1-2; a weak D match, TRBD1 (5 bases). CDR3 length: 16 residues. Looked up from germline, CDR1 is LNHDA and CDR2 is SQIVND (reference sequence). V shed 5 bases and J shed 4 bases, with 20 bases lying between them. In DNA form, the CDR3 reads TGTGCCAGTAGTTACCTAAACGGGGGGAACAGCTATGGCTACACCTTC. It encodes CASSYLNGGNSYGYTF.

The V and J genes are TRBV2 and TRBJ2-7, with D tentatively TRBD2 (6 bases). Germline V gene data show CDR1 as SNHLY and CDR2 as FYNNEI. Trimming shortened V by 1 base and J by 11 bases, and 12 bases separated the two germline ends. The CDR3 has 12 residues. CDR3 sequence reads: CASSEGSSAEYF. The CDR3 bases are TGTGCCAGCAGTGAAGGTTCTAGCGCGGAGTACTTC.

The chain employs TRBV19 and TRBJ2-7; the match to TRBD2 covers 10 bases. The germline V gene encodes CDR1 LNHDA and CDR2 SQIVND (reference sequence). This CDR3 has 14 residues. The V segment lost 6 bases and the J segment 4 bases; nucleotides outside the gene matches: 6. Written as DNA, the CDR3 is TGTGCCAGTAGCCTAGCGGGAGTGGGGTACGAGCAGTACTTC. It is translated as CASSLAGVGYEQYF.

The V call is TRBV10-2, the J call TRBJ2-5; D is possibly TRBD1 (5 bases). The CDR3 has 18 residues. Trimming removed 4 bases from V and 2 bases from J, with 23 bases in between. Germline CDR1 and CDR2: WSHSY and SAAADI. The CDR3 DNA follows: TGCGCCAGCAGTGTCAAAAGAAGGGGATTCGCACCACAAGAGACCCAGTACTTC. Translation: CASSVKRRGFAPQETQYF.

This clone was detected once. This chain connects TRBV28 to TRBJ2-1, with D perhaps matching TRBD2 (5 bases). V was clipped by 3 bases and J by 2 bases, with 14 bases between them. Germline CDR1 and CDR2: MDHEN and SYDVKM. The CDR3 covers 16 residues. In DNA, the CDR3 is TGTGCCAGCAGTTTTATCAGTTACGGGGCCTACAATGAGCAGTTCTTC. This codes for CASSFISYGAYNEQFF. Full variable domain (missing parts from reference TRBV28 and TRBJ2-1): DVKVTQSSRYLVKRTGEKVFLECVQDMDHENMFWYRQDPGLGLRLIYFSYDVKMKEKGDIPEGYSVSREKKERFSLILESASTNQTSMYLCASSFISYGAYNEQFFGPGTRLTVL.

J is TRBJ1-1 and V is TRBV4-3; a possible D gene is TRBD1 (6 bases). Trimming removed 0 bases at V and 11 bases at J, with 13 bases between. This CDR3 has 13 residues. CDR1 and CDR2 (germline): LGHNA, YSLEER. In DNA form, the CDR3 reads TGCGCCAGCAGCCAAGATCCCCTGGGGGGCGCTTTCTTT. It yields the protein CASSQDPLGGAFF.

Here the CDR3 reads CASRKSQSGLSYEQYF. The CDR3 DNA reads TGCGCCAGCAGAAAAAGTCAAAGCGGTCTATCCTACGAGCAGTACTTC. The V gene is TRBV5-1, the J gene TRBJ2-7, with D maybe TRBD2 (5 bases). The ends were cut back, 5 bases at V and 1 base at J, with 19 bases in the middle. CDR1 and CDR2 (germline): SGHRS, YFSETQ. This CDR3 is 16 amino acids long.

V gene TRBV9 combines with J gene TRBJ2-2; TRBD2 agrees at 7 bases. Germline lookup yields CDR1 SGDLS and CDR2 YYNGEE. V was clipped by 5 bases and J by 0 bases; unmatched bases: 4. This CDR3 is built from 15 residues. In nucleotides, the CDR3 is TGTGCCAGCAGTCAAGCGGGGACGAACACCGGGGAGCTGTTTTTT. This gives the protein CASSQAGTNTGELFF.

The chain carries TRBV6-6 and TRBJ2-1; 9 bases align to TRBD2. Unmatched junction bases numbered 8, after V lost 0 bases and J lost 8 bases. The CDR3 covers 16 residues. From germline, CDR1 is MNHNY and CDR2 SVGAGI (reference sequence). In nucleotides, the CDR3 is TGTGCCAGCAGTTACTCTGGGCGGGAGGGAGGGGATGAGCAGTTCTTC. Protein product: CASSYSGREGGDEQFF.

In its sample, this clone was seen once. The DNA of the CDR3 is TGTGCCAGCATCCCTGTTTCGGGGCTCTACAATGAGCAGTTCTTC. This gives the protein CASIPVSGLYNEQFF. The chain employs TRBV28 and TRBJ2-1; tentatively, D is TRBD1 or TRBD2 (5 bases each). Germline V gene sequence: CDR1 MDHEN, CDR2 SYDVKM. Trimming pared 7 bases from V and 3 bases from J, leaving 16 bases between. The length of the CDR3 is 15 residues.

The genes are TRBV7-9 and TRBJ2-7, with D tentatively TRBD2 (6 bases). This CDR3 is 12 amino acids long. Germline loops: CDR1 SEHNR, CDR2 FQNEAQ (reference sequence). V was shortened by 6 bases and J by 3 bases, with 9 bases between the two germline ends. The CDR3, as DNA: TGTGCCAGCAGGGGGGAGGTCTACGAGCAGTACTTC. It specifies CASRGEVYEQYF.

J is TRBJ1-3 and V is TRBV6-1; TRBD1 might be the D (5 bases). CDR1 and CDR2 from the germline V gene are MNHNS and SASEGT. The ends were cut back, 3 bases at V and 4 bases at J, with 10 bases in the middle. The CDR3 covers 14 residues. This CDR3 reads CASSEGVYGNTIYF. The CDR3 nucleotides read TGTGCCAGCAGTGAGGGGGTTTACGGAAACACCATATATTTT.

The CDR3 DNA follows: TGTGCCAGCAGTTCTTGGACGAGGGGCGAAGGCGAGCAGTACTTC. It is translated as CASSSWTRGEGEQYF. The chain has TRBV6-6 and TRBJ2-7; D might be TRBD1 or TRBD2, each matching 5 bases. The CDR3 is 15 residues long. Trimming cost V 4 bases and J 6 bases, with 19 bases left between them. Germline V gene data show CDR1 as MNHNY and CDR2 as SVGAGI (reference sequence).

The genes are TRBV28 and TRBJ2-7; 9 bases are shared with TRBD1. Looked up from germline, CDR1 is MDHEN and CDR2 is SYDVKM. V lost 3 bases, J lost 3 bases, and 9 bases stayed unmatched. The CDR3 loop spans 16 amino acids. The CDR3 protein is CASSFTYSGQGYEQYF. The CDR3 region has the DNA TGTGCCAGCAGTTTTACGTATTCGGGACAGGGCTACGAGCAGTACTTC. The full variable domain, with the rest looked up from reference TRBV28 and TRBJ2-7, is DVKVTQSSRYLVKRTGEKVFLECVQDMDHENMFWYRQDPGLGLRLIYFSYDVKMKEKGDIPEGYSVSREKKERFSLILESASTNQTSMYLCASSFTYSGQGYEQYFGPGTRLTVT.

The chain carries TRBV9 and TRBJ2-5; TRBD2 is a possible D gene (7 bases). The V gene's germline CDR1 is SGDLS and CDR2 YYNGEE. The CDR3 loop spans 15 amino acids. V was trimmed by 4 bases and J by 3 bases, leaving 16 bases between them. The CDR3 loop is CASSQGGGPEETQYF. In nucleotides, the CDR3 is TGTGCCAGCAGCCAAGGGGGAGGGCCGGAAGAGACCCAGTACTTC.

V is TRBV6-5 and J is TRBJ1-2; no definite D call. The V end lost 4 bases, the J end lost 2 bases, and 8 bases lay between the germline ends. The CDR3 has 13 amino acids. CDR1 and CDR2 from the germline V gene are MNHEY and SVGAGI. CDR3 coding DNA: TGTGCCAGCAGTTCGGGCGGAAACTATGGCTACACCTTC. Protein product: CASSSGGNYGYTF.

The rearrangement joins TRBV7-9 to TRBJ2-1, with TRBD2 identical over 11 bases. Germline assignment: CDR1 SEHNR and CDR2 FQNEAQ (reference sequence). Unmatched junction bases numbered 9, after V lost 7 bases and J lost 7 bases. The CDR3 totals 15 residues. The CDR3 protein is CASIHSSGRSNEQFF. Here the CDR3 DNA reads TGTGCCAGCATCCACTCTAGCGGGAGGAGTAATGAGCAGTTCTTC.

The chain couples TRBV5-1 to TRBJ2-1; 10 nucleotides line up with TRBD2. The V gene's germline CDR1 is SGHRS and CDR2 YFSETQ. J was trimmed by 4 bases and V by 4 bases; bases with no gene match: 8. The CDR3 sequence is 16 residues long. DNA of the CDR3: TGCGCCAGCAGCCCTACCGGGACTAGCGTATACAATGAGCAGTTCTTC. Translation: CASSPTGTSVYNEQFF.

The count of this clone is one. The V call is TRBV15, the J call TRBJ2-3; TRBD2 matches at 13 bases. The V segment lost 7 bases and the J segment 1 base; nucleotides outside the gene matches: 5. Germline CDR1 reads LNHNV; CDR2 reads YYDKDF (reference sequence). The CDR3 has 16 residues. The CDR3, as DNA: TGTGCCACCACCATCGGGACTAGCGGGGGCACAGATACGCAGTATTTT. This encodes CATTIGTSGGTDTQYF.

V gene TRBV11-2 combines with J gene TRBJ2-1; 10 bases are a match to TRBD2. Germline CDR1 is SGHAT and CDR2 is FQNNGV. V was pared by 0 bases and J by 5 bases, with 1 base of the junction left unmatched. This CDR3 has 15 amino acids. The CDR3 here is CASSLELAGHNEQFF. CDR3 bases: TGTGCCAGCAGCTTAGAACTAGCGGGACACAATGAGCAGTTCTTC.

This chain links TRBV5-4 with TRBJ2-2, with TRBD2 matching over 11 bases. The CDR3 is 17 residues long. CDR1 is SGHNT and CDR2 is YYREEE in the germline V gene (reference sequence). Trimming cost V 4 bases and J 5 bases; bases outside gene matches: 10. CDR3 protein: CASSRIAGGIDTGELFF. The CDR3 nucleotides are TGTGCCAGCAGCCGAATAGCGGGAGGGATTGATACCGGGGAGCTGTTTTTT.

In nucleotides, the CDR3 is TGCGCCAGCAGCCAAGTGAGAGGCGGGCGGGGGCAAGAGACCCAGTACTTC. Its protein is CASSQVRGGRGQETQYF. The chain has TRBV4-3 and TRBJ2-5; 7 bases are shared with TRBD2. The CDR3 consists of 17 residues. The J segment lost 2 bases and the V segment lost 1 base, leaving 10 bases of the junction unmatched. Germline V gives CDR1 LGHNA, CDR2 YSLEER.

The chain couples TRBV5-1 to TRBJ2-7; unclear D gene. Trimming pared 2 bases from V and 5 bases from J, leaving 14 bases between. The CDR3 loop spans 14 amino acids. Per the germline V gene, CDR1 is SGHRS and CDR2 is YFSETQ. CDR3 nucleotide sequence: TGCGCCAGCAGCTTTGGTCTCCGATCCCACGAGCAGTACTTC. Translated, it gives CASSFGLRSHEQYF.

This rearrangement joins TRBV5-4 to TRBJ2-7; TRBD2 is a possible D gene (5 bases). In germline, CDR1 is SGHNT, CDR2 YYREEE (reference sequence). The CDR3 length is 15 residues. Trimming removed 4 bases from V and 5 bases from J, with 19 bases in between. CDR3 DNA sequence: TGTGCCAGCAGCCTACCCAATCTAGCAGTCCACGAGCAGTACTTC. Its translation: CASSLPNLAVHEQYF.

The genes are TRBV7-8 and TRBJ2-5; D remains unclear. Germline CDR1 is SGHVS and CDR2 is FQNEAQ. Trimming pared 0 bases from V and 4 bases from J, leaving 9 bases between. This CDR3 comprises 14 residues. CDR3: CASSLASSGETQYF. CDR3 nucleotides: TGTGCCAGCAGCTTAGCGTCTAGTGGAGAGACCCAGTACTTC.

In this sample, this clone turned up once. The V call is TRBV29-1, the J call TRBJ1-5; weak D call: TRBD1 (6 bases). Germline V gene data show CDR1 as SQVTM and CDR2 as ANQGSEA. V lost 5 bases to trimming and J lost 5 bases, with 13 bases between them. The CDR3 is 13 residues long. The CDR3 nucleotides read TGCAGCGTTACCCTTGGGGGCGATCAGCCCCAGCATTTT. Its protein product is CSVTLGGDQPQHF.

The V call is TRBV27, the J call TRBJ2-3; D gene unclear. Trimming took off 2 bases at V and 0 bases at J, with 3 bases between the two ends. The CDR3 is made up of 13 amino acids. Germline CDR1 MNHEY, CDR2 SMNVEV (reference sequence). DNA for the CDR3: TGTGCCAGCAGTTTAGTGAGCACAGATACGCAGTATTTT. Translated: CASSLVSTDTQYF.

This chain joins TRBV5-1 and TRBJ2-5; D is unresolved. In germline, CDR1 is SGHRS, CDR2 YFSETQ. This CDR3 has 14 amino acids. V dropped 0 bases and J dropped 3 bases, with 9 bases sitting between them. The CDR3 bases are TGCGCCAGCAGCTTGGGTAGGACCAAAGAGACCCAGTACTTC. It yields the protein CASSLGRTKETQYF. Using reference TRBV5-1 and TRBJ2-5 for the parts outside the CDR3, the full variable domain is KAGVTQTPRYLIKTRGQQVTLSCSPISGHRSVSWYQQTPGQGLQFLFEYFSETQRNKGNFPGRFSGRQFSNSRSEMNVSTLELGDSALYLCASSLGRTKETQYFGPGTRLLVL.

The chain recombines TRBV6-5 with TRBJ1-1, with D possibly TRBD1 on 6 matching bases. This CDR3 has 14 residues. Trimming pared 2 bases from V and 5 bases from J, leaving 12 bases between. Germline V CDR1 and CDR2: MNHEY, SVGAGI. The CDR3 is CASSYGGVRTEAFF. The CDR3 nucleotides are TGTGCCAGCAGTTACGGGGGCGTCAGAACTGAAGCTTTCTTT.

This chain joins TRBV21-1 and TRBJ2-1. TRBV21-1 is deemed a pseudogene. CDR3 length equals 15 residues. The CDR3, as DNA: TGTGCCAGTGGGGTATTCGGGACCATATACAATGAGCAGTTCTTC. Its translation is CASGVFGTIYNEQFF.